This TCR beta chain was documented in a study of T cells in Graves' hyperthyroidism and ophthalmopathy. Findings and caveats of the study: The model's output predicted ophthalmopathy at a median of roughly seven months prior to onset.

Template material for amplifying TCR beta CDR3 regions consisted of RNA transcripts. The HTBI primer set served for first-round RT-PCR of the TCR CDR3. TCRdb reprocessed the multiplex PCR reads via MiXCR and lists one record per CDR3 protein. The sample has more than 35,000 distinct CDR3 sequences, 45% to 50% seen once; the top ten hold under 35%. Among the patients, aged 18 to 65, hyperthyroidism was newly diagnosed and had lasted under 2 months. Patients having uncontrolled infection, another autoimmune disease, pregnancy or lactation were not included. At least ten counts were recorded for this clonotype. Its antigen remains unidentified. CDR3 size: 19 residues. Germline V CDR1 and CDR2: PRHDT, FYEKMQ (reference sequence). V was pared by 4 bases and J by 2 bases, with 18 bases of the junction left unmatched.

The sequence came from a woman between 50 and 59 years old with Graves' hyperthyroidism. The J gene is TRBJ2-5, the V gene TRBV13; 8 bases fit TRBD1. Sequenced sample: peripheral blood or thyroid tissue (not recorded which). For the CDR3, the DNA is TGTGCCAGCAGCTCCTTCGCAAAAGGACAGGGTGAATGGCAAGAGACCCAGTACTTC. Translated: CASSSFAKGQGEWQETQYF.